These 6 T cell receptor beta chains share one sample of origin, sequenced in a study of molecular identifiers for immune sequencing clone quantification. MiXCR, run by TCRdb on the PCR reads, gives a single entry per CDR3 protein. Of roughly 50,000 distinct CDR3 sequences in the sample, approximately 40% are singletons; the top ten hold approximately 4.2%. The sample consisted of naive CD8+ T cells from blood, with Jurkat cell RNA spiked in. Regarding subset: FACS-sorted CD8+CD4-CCR7+CD45RA+ naive T cells. These receptors all come from a human donor in good health. Some libraries in this study had Jurkat cell RNA spiked in.

This clonotype was observed a handful of times. V gene TRBV5-6 combines with J gene TRBJ1-6, with D uncertain. The germline CDR1 and CDR2 sequences are SGHDT and YYEEEE. V was trimmed by 0 bases and J by 10 bases, leaving 11 bases between them. CDR3 length equals 14 residues. CDR3 sequence: CASSLGGGGSPLHF. For the CDR3, the DNA is TGTGCCAGCAGCTTGGGAGGTGGCGGGTCACCCCTCCACTTT. The full variable domain, completed using reference TRBV5-6 and TRBJ1-6, is DAGVTQSPTHLIKTRGQQVTLRCSPKSGHDTVSWYQQALGQGPQFIFQYYEEEERQRGNFPDRFSGHQFPNYSSELNVNALLLGDSALYLCASSLGGGGSPLHFGNGTRLTVT.

The table lists this clonotype with many counts. V and J are TRBV9 and TRBJ1-5; the D gene is possibly TRBD1 (5 bases). CDR1 SGDLS and CDR2 YYNGEE come from the germline V gene. The CDR3 is 13 residues long. V shed 0 bases and J shed 6 bases, with 7 bases lying between them. The CDR3, as DNA: TGTGCCAGCAGCGTAGGTGGGGGTCAGCCCCAGCATTTT. Protein product: CASSVGGGQPQHF.

This clonotype showed up just once. This may come from a read error, since a much larger clone is one base off. The chain is built from TRBV13 and TRBJ2-3, with D unresolved. This CDR3 spans 12 amino acids. Per germline, CDR1 PRHDT and CDR2 FYEKMQ (reference sequence). The CDR3 nucleotides are TGTGCCGGCAGCCCTCGCACAGATACGCAGTATTTT. Its protein is CAGSPRTDTQYF. The full variable domain, with the rest looked up from reference TRBV13 and TRBJ2-3, is AAGVIQSPRHLIKEKRETATLKCYPIPRHDTVYWYQQGPGQDPQFLISFYEKMQSDKGSIPDRFSAQQFSDYHSELNMSSLELGDSALYFCAGSPRTDTQYFGPGTRLTVL.

Of note for this clonotype: As the CDR3 is not closed by the conserved phenylalanine or tryptophan, this likely results from a read error. This chain joins TRBV2 and TRBJ1-4; D perhaps matches TRBD1 (6 bases). Trimming pared 8 bases from V and 8 bases from J, leaving 6 bases between. The CDR3 is 10 residues long. Germline lookup yields CDR1 SNHLY and CDR2 FYNNEI. The CDR3 nucleotides are TGTGCCAGCGGGGGCGAAAAACTGTTTTAT. Translating gives CASGGEKLFY.

There are a few counts of this clonotype. The chain is built from TRBV12-3 or TRBV12-4 and TRBJ2-1; D may be TRBD2 (6 bases). Trimming took off 7 bases at V and 4 bases at J, with 14 bases between the two ends. The CDR3 sequence is 14 residues long. The CDR3 coding sequence is TGTGCCAGCACCCCGGGAGATCCGTACAATGAGCAGTTCTTC. This encodes CASTPGDPYNEQFF.

Worth noting for this clonotype: A much larger clone sits a single nucleotide away, making a read error possible. The chain uses TRBV7-6 and TRBJ1-1; tentatively, D is TRBD1 (5 bases). Germline-derived CDR1 and CDR2 are SGHVS and FNYEAQ. The CDR3 consists of 12 residues. Trimming removed 5 bases at V and 11 bases at J, with 15 bases between. The CDR3 here is CASSPPLGEAFF. The CDR3 DNA reads as TGTGCCAGCAGCCCCCCGTTGGGGGAGGCTTTCTTT.